The rows below give T cell receptor beta chains drawn from one sample of a study of blood T cells in healthy people across ages. TCRdb reprocessed the 5' RACE reads with MiXCR, giving one entry per CDR3 protein. This repertoire shows approximately 880,000 distinct CDR3 sequences, under 50% found once; its top ten account for roughly 12%. What was sequenced was blood. These TCRs come from a man aged 30 to 39 in good health. CDR3s include the opening cysteine and the closing phenylalanine or tryptophan. A D gene is named only where the DNA matches it firmly. Rows give clone size only sometimes, using once, few, many, or a class for an expanded clone.

V gene,CDR3 length,D gene,J gene,clone size,CDR3 protein,CDR3 DNA
TRBV3-1,16,TRBD2,TRBJ2-7,NA,CANSQAGGLAGHLAYF,TGTGCCAACAGCCAGGCCGGTGGACTAGCGGGGCACCTGGCGTACTTC
TRBV6-2/TRBV6-3,16,TRBD2,TRBJ2-1,NA,CASSITGTSGRNEQFF,TGTGCCAGCAGTATCACCGGGACTAGCGGAAGGAATGAGCAGTTCTTC
TRBV20-1,13,NA,TRBJ2-1,NA,CSARAGIRDERFF,TGCAGTGCTAGAGCGGGGATCAGGGATGAACGGTTCTTC
TRBV6-5,13,NA,TRBJ1-2,NA,CASSPTLNYGYTF,TGTGCCAGCAGTCCGACCCTAAACTATGGCTACACCTTC
TRBV7-6,15,NA,TRBJ2-3,NA,CASSLVGGPGDTQYF,TGTGCCAGCAGCTTAGTGGGGGGGCCGGGAGATACGCAGTATTTT
TRBV11-1,15,NA,TRBJ2-7,few,CASSADGYSSYEQYF,TGTGCCAGCAGCGCCGACGGTTACAGCTCCTACGAGCAGTACTTC
TRBV12-3/TRBV12-4,15,TRBD1,TRBJ2-3,NA,CASRKQGTGIDTQYF,TGTGCCAGCAGAAAACAGGGGACGGGGATAGATACGCAGTATTTT
TRBV20-1,13,NA,TRBJ2-3,NA,CSASGLAPDTQYF,TGCAGTGCTAGCGGGCTAGCCCCAGATACGCAGTATTTT
TRBV3-1,14,NA,TRBJ2-1,few,CASRDLSRPLEQFF,TGTGCCAGCAGAGACCTGTCGCGACCCTTAGAGCAGTTCTTC
TRBV12-3/TRBV12-4,11,TRBD1,TRBJ2-6,few,CASSLGQGLTF,TGTGCCAGCAGTCTGGGACAGGGGCTGACTTTC
TRBV7-9,12,TRBD1,TRBJ1-2,NA,CASGTAAEDYTF,TGTGCCAGCGGGACAGCCGCGGAGGACTACACCTTC
TRBV20-1,14,NA,TRBJ1-2,many,CSARVGPGGDGYTF,TGCAGTGCTAGAGTGGGTCCCGGGGGCGATGGCTACACCTTC
TRBV9,14,TRBD1,TRBJ1-6,NA,CASSVGTAGAPLHF,TGTGCCAGCAGCGTTGGGACAGCGGGGGCACCCCTCCACTTT
TRBV27,20,TRBD2,TRBJ2-3,NA,CASSLSSRRTSGGPTDTQYF,TGTGCCAGCAGTTTATCGAGCAGACGGACTAGCGGGGGGCCCACAGATACGCAGTATTTT
TRBV29-1,15,TRBD1,TRBJ2-7,many,CSVGQGRGISYEQYF,TGCAGCGTGGGACAGGGGAGAGGGATTTCCTACGAGCAGTACTTC
TRBV12-3/TRBV12-4,15,NA,TRBJ1-5,NA,CASSPGDTSNQPQHF,TGTGCCAGCAGCCCGGGGGACACTAGCAATCAGCCCCAGCATTTT
TRBV4-2,20,NA,TRBJ2-6,NA,CASRQEPRSSAVGGANVLTF,TGTGCCAGCCGCCAAGAGCCGCGGAGTTCAGCGGTGGGTGGGGCCAACGTCCTGACTTTC
TRBV9,17,NA,TRBJ2-5,few,CASSVGPGASYQETQYF,TGTGCCAGCAGCGTAGGACCAGGGGCTTCGTACCAAGAGACCCAGTACTTC
TRBV29-1,19,TRBD1,TRBJ2-1,few,CSVLRQGKGGDPWGNEQFF,TGCAGCGTTTTAAGACAGGGGAAGGGGGGTGATCCATGGGGCAATGAGCAGTTCTTC
TRBV4-1,15,NA,TRBJ1-5,NA,CASSQTLTSNQPQHF,TGCGCCAGCAGCCAAACCCTCACTAGCAATCAGCCCCAGCATTTT
TRBV20-1,13,NA,TRBJ1-1,NA,CSARAGLGTEAFF,TGCAGTGCTAGGGCAGGGTTAGGCACTGAAGCTTTCTTT
TRBV5-1,15,NA,TRBJ2-7,NA,CASSVDSDSSYEQYF,TGCGCCAGCAGCGTGGACAGCGACAGCTCCTACGAGCAGTACTTC
TRBV6-2/TRBV6-3,15,NA,TRBJ2-7,NA,CASSYLDGGAGEQYF,TGTGCCAGCAGTTACTTGGACGGCGGGGCTGGCGAGCAGTACTTC
TRBV7-2,13,NA,TRBJ1-2,NA,CASSPGGGAGYTF,TGTGCCAGCAGCCCCGGGGGAGGTGCCGGCTACACCTTC
TRBV5-1,13,TRBD1,TRBJ1-1,many,CASSWDSNTEAFF,TGCGCCAGCAGCTGGGACAGCAACACTGAAGCTTTCTTT
TRBV5-5,14,NA,TRBJ1-4,NA,CASSFAVSNEKLFF,TGTGCCAGCAGCTTCGCGGTATCTAATGAAAAACTGTTTTTT
TRBV7-9,16,NA,TRBJ1-6,NA,CASSGLTSVTRGDLHF,TGTGCCAGCAGCGGTCTAACGTCAGTCACCCGAGGGGACCTCCACTTT
TRBV6-5,14,NA,TRBJ1-5,NA,CASSYPGEGQPQHF,TGTGCCAGCAGTTACCCCGGGGAGGGCCAGCCCCAGCATTTT
TRBV20-1,16,TRBD1,TRBJ1-2,NA,CSARATSGGADYGYTF,TGCAGTGCTAGAGCAACCTCAGGGGGCGCTGACTATGGCTACACCTTC
TRBV14,13,NA,TRBJ2-3,few,CASSPLGMGTQYF,TGTGCCAGCAGCCCCCTTGGGATGGGTACGCAGTATTTT
TRBV11-3,14,NA,TRBJ2-4,NA,CASSLDLPRGEQYF,TGTGCCAGCAGCTTAGATCTTCCCAGGGGGGAGCAGTACTTC
TRBV9,16,TRBD1,TRBJ1-4,NA,CASSVLQGAQDEKLFF,TGTGCCAGCAGCGTGTTACAGGGGGCGCAGGACGAAAAACTGTTTTTT
TRBV15,13,NA,TRBJ2-7,NA,CATSRDRGFEQYF,TGTGCCACCAGCAGAGATCGGGGTTTCGAGCAGTACTTC
TRBV5-1,13,NA,TRBJ1-3,NA,CASSLGGGNTIYF,TGCGCCAGCAGCTTGGGCGGAGGAAACACCATATATTTT
TRBV5-1,14,NA,TRBJ1-1,few,CASSHGSGNTEAFF,TGCGCCAGCAGCCACGGGAGCGGGAACACTGAAGCTTTCTTT
TRBV27,14,NA,TRBJ1-5,many,CASSLGGLNQPQHF,TGTGCCAGCAGTTTGGGCGGTCTGAATCAGCCCCAGCATTTT
TRBV24-1,13,NA,TRBJ2-1,NA,CATSDPRGNEQFF,TGTGCCACCAGTGATCCCCGGGGCAATGAGCAGTTCTTC
TRBV18,14,TRBD1,TRBJ1-5,NA,CASSPPGQNQPQHF,TGTGCCAGCTCACCACCGGGACAGAATCAGCCCCAGCATTTT
TRBV5-1,14,TRBD2,TRBJ2-5,NA,CASRDLAGTNEQYF,TGCGCCAGCAGAGATCTAGCGGGGACCAATGAGCAGTACTTC
TRBV6-5,16,TRBD1,TRBJ1-6,NA,CAAKRATGVGNSPLHF,TGTGCCGCCAAAAGGGCAACAGGGGTCGGAAATTCACCCCTCCACTTT
TRBV6-5,12,NA,TRBJ2-2,NA,CASAIGAGELFF,TGTGCCAGCGCAATTGGAGCCGGGGAGCTGTTTTTT
TRBV4-1,15,NA,TRBJ2-5,NA,CASSQDFEYQETQYF,TGCGCCAGCAGCCAAGATTTCGAGTACCAAGAGACCCAGTACTTC